Shown below are 20 T cell receptor beta chains from a single sample sequenced in a study of technical replicates of blood from a few donors. The protocol was immunoSEQ multiplex PCR, while the TCRdb copy is restricted to in-frame clones and leaves out a portion. Among 84,000 or so clones listed, almost 98% were seen once. The sequenced sample consisted of T cells isolated from PBMCs. Every receptor here comes from a human donor in good health.

A single count supports this clone. The chain links TRBV2 to TRBJ1-1, with D perhaps matching TRBD1 (5 bases). The CDR3 extends over 14 amino acids. Trimming stripped 1 base from V and 3 bases from J, with 9 bases between. Germline lookup yields CDR1 SNHLY and CDR2 FYNNEI. CDR3 in amino acids: CASSEGGGYTEAFF. The CDR3 DNA reads as TGTGCCAGCAGTGAAGGGGGGGGGTACACTGAAGCTTTCTTT.

The rearrangement links TRBV2 to TRBJ2-1; 7 nucleotides match TRBD1. Germline CDR1 is SNHLY and CDR2 is FYNNEI. The CDR3 extends over 13 amino acids. V trimming: 8 bases; J trimming: 3 bases; junction bases outside the gene matches: 4. CDR3 loop: CASGQDNYNEQFF. CDR3 sequence (DNA): TGTGCCAGCGGACAGGATAACTACAATGAGCAGTTCTTC. The full variable domain, its missing parts supplied by reference TRBV2 and TRBJ2-1, is EPEVTQTPSHQVTQMGQEVILRCVPISNHLYFYWYRQILGQKVEFLVSFYNNEISEKSEIFDDQFSVERPDGSNFTLKIRSTKLEDSAMYFCASGQDNYNEQFFGPGTRLTVL.

Comment on this clone: This sample also contains other DNA sequences that code for the same CDR3. The chain joins TRBV5-1 to TRBJ2-5; possibly TRBD1 for D (6 bases). Germline CDR1 and CDR2: SGHRS and YFSETQ. CDR3 length: 13 residues. V was cut by 4 bases and J by 2 bases, with 9 bases left in between. The CDR3 loop reads CASSLGQQETQYF. The CDR3 DNA reads TGCGCCAGCAGCCTCGGACAGCAAGAGACCCAGTACTTC.

This chain joins TRBV10-3 and TRBJ2-3; D gene uncertain. The germline V gene has CDR1 ENHRY and CDR2 SYGVKD. The V and J ends lost 4 bases and 0 bases respectively, with 11 bases between them. There are 15 residues in the CDR3. This chain's CDR3 is CAISGESTSTDTQYF. The CDR3 coding sequence is TGTGCCATCAGTGGAGAGAGCACTAGCACAGATACGCAGTATTTT.

The rearrangement uses TRBV12-5 and TRBJ2-7; D may be TRBD1 (6 bases). Between the trimmed V and J ends, which lost 4 bases and 2 bases, there was a span of 12 bases. Germline loops: CDR1 LGHNT, CDR2 FRNRAP. The CDR3 totals 14 residues. The CDR3 DNA reads TGTGCTAGTGGTTCCCGGACAGCTACCTACGAGCAGTACTTC. Translated: CASGSRTATYEQYF.

The V gene is TRBV10-2, the J gene TRBJ1-2; TRBD1 matches at 9 bases. The CDR3 extends over 18 amino acids. The ends lost 2 bases at V and 3 bases at J; junction bases unmatched: 13. Germline assignment: CDR1 WSHSY and CDR2 SAAADI. The CDR3 reads CASSERSGGTGFDYGYTF. CDR3 DNA sequence: TGCGCCAGCAGTGAGCGTTCAGGCGGGACAGGGTTTGACTATGGCTACACCTTC.

The rearrangement uses TRBV6-5 and TRBJ1-5; D gene unclear. V was trimmed by 0 bases and J by 4 bases, leaving 10 bases between them. This CDR3 region has 15 residues. In germline, CDR1 is MNHEY, CDR2 SVGAGI. The CDR3 DNA is TGTGCCAGCAGTTACTCCCGGAGTATGAATCAGCCCCAGCATTTT. Protein product: CASSYSRSMNQPQHF.

The chain joins TRBV19 to TRBJ1-2; D might be TRBD1 (6 bases). Trimming took 5 bases from V and 3 from J, leaving 10 bases between them. The germline V gene encodes CDR1 LNHDA and CDR2 SQIVND (reference sequence). CDR3 size: 13 residues. CDR3 sequence (DNA): TGTGCCAGTAGTGCAAACAGGGACTATGGCTACACCTTC. It encodes CASSANRDYGYTF.

The rearrangement joins TRBV27 to TRBJ2-7; 13 nucleotides agree with TRBD2. CDR1 and CDR2 (germline): MNHEY, SMNVEV (reference sequence). V shed 3 bases, J shed 2 bases, and the junction held 1 base outside the gene matches. The CDR3 totals 15 residues. CDR3 in DNA: TGTGCCAGCAGTTTCGGGACTAGCGGGGCCTACGAGCAGTACTTC. Translation: CASSFGTSGAYEQYF.

As for this clone: A junction end diverges from the germline sequence, so it may reflect a read error. V gene TRBV7-7 combines with J gene TRBJ2-5, with D perhaps TRBD1 (6 bases). This CDR3 has 15 residues. The germline V gene has CDR1 SSHAT and CDR2 FNYEAQ (reference sequence). The CDR3 sequence is CASSLNPRGQETQYF. CDR3 in DNA: TGTGCTAGCAGCTTAAATCCCAGGGGACAAGAGACCCAGTACTTC.

The chain employs TRBV10-2 and TRBJ2-7, with 9 bases identical to TRBD1. CDR3 length equals 13 residues. Germline CDR1 is WSHSY and CDR2 is SAAADI. After removal of 7 bases from V and 2 bases from J, the junction contained 3 bases not matched to a gene. The CDR3: CASTRTGAYEQYF. CDR3 DNA: TGCGCCAGCACCAGGACAGGGGCCTACGAGCAGTACTTC.

The chain carries TRBV19 and TRBJ2-2, with TRBD1 as a possible D gene (5 bases). V was clipped by 3 bases and J by 8 bases, with 10 bases between them. This CDR3 is 13 amino acids long. Germline V gene lookup returns CDR1 LNHDA and CDR2 SQIVND (reference sequence). CDR3 sequence (DNA): TGTGCCAGTAGTATCAGCAGGGATGGGGAGCTGTTTTTT. It specifies CASSISRDGELFF. Looking up the rest from reference TRBV19 and TRBJ2-2 gives the full variable domain: DGGITQSPKYLFRKEGQNVTLSCEQNLNHDAMYWYRQDPGQGLRLIYYSQIVNDFQKGDIAEGYSVSREKKESFPLTVTSAQKNPTAFYLCASSISRDGELFFGEGSRLTVL.

The chain has TRBV6-1 and TRBJ2-7, with D perhaps TRBD1 (5 bases). The length of the CDR3 is 17 residues. Trimming took off 4 bases at V and 0 bases at J, with 19 bases between the two ends. Germline CDR1 is MNHNS and CDR2 is SASEGT. The CDR3 sequence: CASSGSGAGQTSYEQYF. CDR3 nucleotides: TGTGCCAGCAGTGGTTCTGGGGCAGGGCAGACCTCCTACGAGCAGTACTTC.

The chain joins TRBV2 to TRBJ2-4; 13 bases map to TRBD2. This CDR3 is 16 amino acids long. The germline V gene has CDR1 SNHLY and CDR2 FYNNEI. The V segment lost 3 bases and the J segment 8 bases; nucleotides outside the gene matches: 7. As DNA, the CDR3 is TGTGCCAGCAGTGACCCGGGACTAGCGGGGTTGGACATTCAGTACTTC. It specifies CASSDPGLAGLDIQYF.

The genes are TRBV6-5 and TRBJ2-7; TRBD2 matches 11 bases. CDR3 length: 15 amino acids. V lost 0 bases and J lost 2; bases outside the gene matches: 0. Looked up from germline, CDR1 is MNHEY and CDR2 is SVGAGI. The CDR3 sequence: CASSYSSGGAYEQYF. DNA of the CDR3: TGTGCCAGCAGTTACTCTAGCGGGGGGGCCTACGAGCAGTACTTC.

This clone was found once. CDR3 coding DNA: TGTGCCAGCAGCCGCCGGGACAGGGGCGAGCAGTACTTC. Protein: CASSRRDRGEQYF. The rearrangement joins TRBV7-6 to TRBJ2-7; 10 positions match TRBD1. V shed 5 bases and J 6 bases; nucleotides not matched to a gene: 4. CDR3 size: 13 residues. In germline, CDR1 is SGHVS, CDR2 FNYEAQ.

The chain carries TRBV6-1 and TRBJ2-7; 9 positions agree with TRBD1. This CDR3 region has 15 residues. CDR1 and CDR2 from the germline V gene are MNHNS and SASEGT. J was trimmed by 2 bases and V by 2 bases; bases with no gene match: 4. CDR3 region: CASSESGTGTYEQYF. The CDR3 DNA follows: TGTGCCAGCAGTGAATCCGGGACAGGGACCTACGAGCAGTACTTC.

This chain links TRBV9 with TRBJ2-2, with 9 positions matching TRBD1. The CDR3 is 16 residues long. Germline lookup yields CDR1 SGDLS and CDR2 YYNGEE. The V segment lost 4 bases and the J segment 4 bases; nucleotides outside the gene matches: 8. The CDR3 DNA reads as TGTGCCAGCAGCTTCAACAGGGGGCCGAGCACCGGGGAGCTGTTTTTT. It is translated as CASSFNRGPSTGELFF.

The CDR3 DNA reads as TGCGCCAGCAGCTTGGATAGCGGGGGGATCTACGAGCAGTACTTC. This translates into CASSLDSGGIYEQYF. V usage is TRBV5-1 and J usage is TRBJ2-7; 10 positions match TRBD2. J was trimmed by 3 bases and V by 0 bases; bases with no gene match: 3. Germline V gene lookup returns CDR1 SGHRS and CDR2 YFSETQ. The CDR3 extends over 15 amino acids.

The chain is built from TRBV18 and TRBJ1-5, with 8 bases fitting TRBD1. The CDR3 runs to 13 residues. V lost 6 bases and J lost 5; bases outside the gene matches: 3. From germline, CDR1 is KGHSH and CDR2 LQKENI. The CDR3 DNA reads TGTGCCAGCTCGTCGACAGGGGATCAGCCCCAGCATTTT. Translation gives CASSSTGDQPQHF.